The clone carrying this T cell receptor (beta chain) has only one observation. The entry originates in a study of blood T cell repertoires in COVID-19. Profiling relied on immunoSEQ multiplex PCR, and the TCRdb table lists in-frame clones only, not all of them. The table shows 400,000 to 550,000 clones, with 70% to 90% occurring only once. Living in 24 US areas, the participants were between about 18 and 90 years of age. Allocation to cohorts depended on clinical history reported by the participants. The V segment lost 0 bases and the J segment 6 bases; nucleotides outside the gene matches: 5. CDR3 length: 16 amino acids. The germline CDR1 and CDR2 sequences are SGDLS and YYNGEE.

Material for sequencing was PBMCs or T cells enriched from blood (not recorded which). V gene TRBV9 combines with J gene TRBJ1-4; 10 bases line up with TRBD1. The sequence derives from a woman aged 18 to 35 with acute COVID-19. CDR3 coding DNA: TGTGCCAGCAGCGTAGCTGGTGGACAGGGGGATGAAAAACTGTTTTTT. Translating gives CASSVAGGQGDEKLFF.